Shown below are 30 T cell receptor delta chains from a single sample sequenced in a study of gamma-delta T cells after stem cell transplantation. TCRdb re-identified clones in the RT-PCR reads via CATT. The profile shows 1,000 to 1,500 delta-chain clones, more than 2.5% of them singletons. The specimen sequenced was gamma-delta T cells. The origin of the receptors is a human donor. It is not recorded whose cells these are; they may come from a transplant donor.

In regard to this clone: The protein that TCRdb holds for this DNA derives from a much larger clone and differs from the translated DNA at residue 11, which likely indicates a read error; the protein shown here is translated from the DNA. The CDR3 protein is CACDPIIYGTRYTDKLIF. CDR3 DNA sequence: TGTGCCTGTGACCCTATTATCTACGGAACTAGGTACACCGATAAACTCATCTTT. This chain joins TRDV2 and TRDJ1; no clear D. Trimming shortened V by 3 bases and J by 0 bases, and 22 bases separated the two germline ends. There are 18 residues in the CDR3. Germline V lookup: CDR1 GEAIGNYY, CDR2 EKD.

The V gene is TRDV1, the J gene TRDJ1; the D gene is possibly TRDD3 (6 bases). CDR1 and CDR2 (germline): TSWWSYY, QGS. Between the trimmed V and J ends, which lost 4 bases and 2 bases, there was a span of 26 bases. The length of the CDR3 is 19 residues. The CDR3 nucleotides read TGTGCTCTTGGGGTTCTACGAGTCGTCCCGTGGTGGGGGACCGATAAACTCATCTTT. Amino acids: CALGVLRVVPWWGTDKLIF.

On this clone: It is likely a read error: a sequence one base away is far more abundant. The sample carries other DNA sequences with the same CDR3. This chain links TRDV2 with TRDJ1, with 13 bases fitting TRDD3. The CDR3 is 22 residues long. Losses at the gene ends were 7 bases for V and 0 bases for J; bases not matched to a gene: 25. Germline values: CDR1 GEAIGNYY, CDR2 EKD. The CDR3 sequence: CACDAILGDTGTALLYTDKLIF. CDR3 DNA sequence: TGTGCCTGCGACGCTATACTGGGGGATACGGGGACGGCCTTACTGTACACCGATAAACTCATCTTT.

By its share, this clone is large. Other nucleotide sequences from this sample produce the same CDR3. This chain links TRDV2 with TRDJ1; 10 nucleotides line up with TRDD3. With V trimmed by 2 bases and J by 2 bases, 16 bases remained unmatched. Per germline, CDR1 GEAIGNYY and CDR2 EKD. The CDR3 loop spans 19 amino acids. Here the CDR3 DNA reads TGTGCCTGTGACATCTTAGAAACGGGGGATACGCTTGGTACCGATAAACTCATCTTT. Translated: CACDILETGDTLGTDKLIF.

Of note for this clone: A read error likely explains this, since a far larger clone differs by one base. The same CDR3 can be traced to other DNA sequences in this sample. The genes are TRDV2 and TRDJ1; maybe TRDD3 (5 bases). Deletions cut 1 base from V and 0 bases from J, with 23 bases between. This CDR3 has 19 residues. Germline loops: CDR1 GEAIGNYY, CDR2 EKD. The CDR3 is CACDTVAGIDTRYTDKLIF. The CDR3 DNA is TGTGCCTGTGACACTGTCGCCGGTATCGATACTCGGTACACCGATAAACTCATCTTT.

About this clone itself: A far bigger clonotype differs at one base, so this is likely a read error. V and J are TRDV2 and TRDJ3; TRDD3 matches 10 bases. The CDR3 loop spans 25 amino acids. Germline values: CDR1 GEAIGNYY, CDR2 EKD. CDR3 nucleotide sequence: TGTGCCTGTGACACCGCGAATTCCTACGGGGGCTTACTGGGGGATTCCTCCTGGGGCACCCGACAGATGTTTTTC. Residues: CACDTANSYGGLLGDSSWGTRQMFF.

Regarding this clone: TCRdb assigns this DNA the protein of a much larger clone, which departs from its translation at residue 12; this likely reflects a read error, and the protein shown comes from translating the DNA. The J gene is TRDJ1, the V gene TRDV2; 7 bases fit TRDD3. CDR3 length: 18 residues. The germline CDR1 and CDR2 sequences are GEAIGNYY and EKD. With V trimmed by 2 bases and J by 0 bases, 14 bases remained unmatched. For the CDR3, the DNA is TGTGCCTGTGACAGTCTTCCCCCGACTGGGGTGCACACCGATAAACTCATCTTT. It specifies CACDSLPPTGVHTDKLIF.

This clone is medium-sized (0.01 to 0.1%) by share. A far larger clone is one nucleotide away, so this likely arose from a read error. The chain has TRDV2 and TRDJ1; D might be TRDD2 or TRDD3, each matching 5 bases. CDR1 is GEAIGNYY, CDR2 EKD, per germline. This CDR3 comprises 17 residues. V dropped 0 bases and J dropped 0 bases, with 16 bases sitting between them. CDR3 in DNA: TGTGCCTGTGACACCGTGGGGCCTCCTTCTTACACCGATAAACTCATCTTT. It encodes CACDTVGPPSYTDKLIF.

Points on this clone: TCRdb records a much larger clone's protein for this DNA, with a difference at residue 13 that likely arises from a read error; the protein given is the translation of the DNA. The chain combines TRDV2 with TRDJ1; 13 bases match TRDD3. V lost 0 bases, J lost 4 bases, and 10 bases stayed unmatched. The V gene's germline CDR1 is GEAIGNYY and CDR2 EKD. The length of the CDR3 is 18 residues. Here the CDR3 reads CACDTVLGDTRYIDKLIF. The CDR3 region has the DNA TGTGCCTGTGACACCGTACTGGGGGATACGAGATACATCGATAAACTCATCTTT.

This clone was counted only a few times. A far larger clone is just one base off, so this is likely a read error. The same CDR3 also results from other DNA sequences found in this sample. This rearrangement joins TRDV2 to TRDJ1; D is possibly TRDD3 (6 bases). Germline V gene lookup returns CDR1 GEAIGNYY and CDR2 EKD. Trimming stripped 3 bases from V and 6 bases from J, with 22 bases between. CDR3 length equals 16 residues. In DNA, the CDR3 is TGTGCCTGTGACCCGGCCTGGGGACCAGGCCCTCATAAACTCATCTTT. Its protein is CACDPAWGPGPHKLIF.

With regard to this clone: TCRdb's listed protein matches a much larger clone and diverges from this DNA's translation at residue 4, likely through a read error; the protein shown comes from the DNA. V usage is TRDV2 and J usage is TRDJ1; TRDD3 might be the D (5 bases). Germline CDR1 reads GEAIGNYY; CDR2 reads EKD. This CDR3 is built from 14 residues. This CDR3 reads CACGTVGENFKLIF. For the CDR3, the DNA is TGTGCCTGTGGCACCGTAGGGGAGAACTTTAAACTCATCTTT.

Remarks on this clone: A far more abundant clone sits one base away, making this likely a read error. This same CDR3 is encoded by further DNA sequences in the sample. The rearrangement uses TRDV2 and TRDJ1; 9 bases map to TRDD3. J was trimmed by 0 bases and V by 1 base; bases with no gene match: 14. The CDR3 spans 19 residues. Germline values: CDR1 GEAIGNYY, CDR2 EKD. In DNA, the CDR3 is TGTGCCTGTGACACGTGGGACGTACTGGGGGAACCTCACACCGATAAACTCATCTTT. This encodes CACDTWDVLGEPHTDKLIF.

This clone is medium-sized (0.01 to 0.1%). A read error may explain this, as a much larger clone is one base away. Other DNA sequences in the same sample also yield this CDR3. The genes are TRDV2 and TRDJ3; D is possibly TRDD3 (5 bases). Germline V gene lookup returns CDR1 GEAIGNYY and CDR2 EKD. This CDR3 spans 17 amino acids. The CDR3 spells CACEFAGSSWDTRQMFF. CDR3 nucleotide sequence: TGTGCCTGTGAGTTCGCTGGGAGCTCCTGGGACACTCGACAGATGTTTTTC.

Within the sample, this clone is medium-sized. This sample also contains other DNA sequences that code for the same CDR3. The CDR3 DNA is TGTGCCTGTGTCGGGATTGAGGATCGGCTTAAACTCATCTTT. It specifies CACVGIEDRLKLIF. The V gene is TRDV2, the J gene TRDJ1, with D maybe TRDD3 (5 bases). Trimming took off 5 bases at V and 7 bases at J, with 19 bases between the two ends. The CDR3 spans 14 residues. Germline-derived CDR1 and CDR2 are GEAIGNYY and EKD.

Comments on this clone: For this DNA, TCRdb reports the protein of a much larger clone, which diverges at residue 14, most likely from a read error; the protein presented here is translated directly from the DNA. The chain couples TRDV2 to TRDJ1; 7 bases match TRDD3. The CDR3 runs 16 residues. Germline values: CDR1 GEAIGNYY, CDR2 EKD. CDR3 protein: CACDTVGYLTTDKPIF. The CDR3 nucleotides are TGTGCCTGTGACACCGTGGGATACCTCACAACCGATAAACCCATCTTT.

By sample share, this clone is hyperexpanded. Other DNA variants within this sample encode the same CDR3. CDR3 residues: CACVELGDTTDKLIF. The DNA for the CDR3 is TGTGCCTGTGTCGAACTGGGGGATACGACCGATAAACTCATCTTT. This chain connects TRDV2 to TRDJ1; 13 nucleotides agree with TRDD3. The CDR3 length is 15 residues. The trim removed 5 bases at V and 2 bases at J, leaving 4 bases unmatched. The germline gives CDR1 GEAIGNYY, CDR2 EKD.

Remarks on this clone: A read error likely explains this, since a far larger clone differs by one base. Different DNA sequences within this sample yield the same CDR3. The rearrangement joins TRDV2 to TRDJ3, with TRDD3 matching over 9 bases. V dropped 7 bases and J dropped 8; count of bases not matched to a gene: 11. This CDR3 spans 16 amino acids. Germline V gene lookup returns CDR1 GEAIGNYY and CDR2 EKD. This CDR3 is CACDAVLGEYTRQMFF. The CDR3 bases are TGTGCCTGCGACGCCGTACTGGGGGAGTACACCCGACAGATGTTTTTC.

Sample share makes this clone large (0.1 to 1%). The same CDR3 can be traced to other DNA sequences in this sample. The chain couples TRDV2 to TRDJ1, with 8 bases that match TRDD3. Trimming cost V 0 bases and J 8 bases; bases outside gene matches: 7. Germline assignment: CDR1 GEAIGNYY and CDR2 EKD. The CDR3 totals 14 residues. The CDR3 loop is CACDTLGERGKLIF. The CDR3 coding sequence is TGTGCCTGTGACACCCTGGGGGAACGAGGAAAACTCATCTTT.

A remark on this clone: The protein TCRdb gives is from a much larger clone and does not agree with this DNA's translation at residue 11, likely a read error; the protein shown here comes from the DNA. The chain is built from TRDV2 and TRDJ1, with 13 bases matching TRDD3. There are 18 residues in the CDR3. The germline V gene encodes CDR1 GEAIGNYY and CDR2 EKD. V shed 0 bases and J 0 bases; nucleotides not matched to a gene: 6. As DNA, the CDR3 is TGTGCCTGTGACACCGTACTGGGGGATACGGGATACACCGATAAACTCATCTTT. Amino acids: CACDTVLGDTGYTDKLIF.

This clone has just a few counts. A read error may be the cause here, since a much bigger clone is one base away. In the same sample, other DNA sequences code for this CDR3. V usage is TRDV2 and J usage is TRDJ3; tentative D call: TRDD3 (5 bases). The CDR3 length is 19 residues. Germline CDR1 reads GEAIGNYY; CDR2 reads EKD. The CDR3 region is CACDRGFGELTWDTRQMFF. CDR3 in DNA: TGTGCCTGTGACAGAGGATTCGGGGAACTAACCTGGGACACCCGGCAGATGTTTTTC.

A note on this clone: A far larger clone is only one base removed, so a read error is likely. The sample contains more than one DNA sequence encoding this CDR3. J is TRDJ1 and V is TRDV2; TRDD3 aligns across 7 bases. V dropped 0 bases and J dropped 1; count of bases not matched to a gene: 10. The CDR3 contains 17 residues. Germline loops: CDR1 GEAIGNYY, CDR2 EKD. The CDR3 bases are TGTGCCTGTGACACCGTGGGGATAACTTACGGCACCGATAAACTCATCTTT. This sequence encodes CACDTVGITYGTDKLIF.

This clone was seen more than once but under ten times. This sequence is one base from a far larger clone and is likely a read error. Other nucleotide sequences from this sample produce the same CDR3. The DNA of the CDR3 is TGTGCCTGTGACACGTTACTAGGGGATGCCTCCTGGGACACCCGACAGATGTTTTTC. Residues: CACDTLLGDASWDTRQMFF. The chain employs TRDV2 and TRDJ3; D is possibly TRDD3 (6 bases). Trimming stripped 1 base from V and 0 bases from J, with 15 bases between. The CDR3 has 19 amino acids. Per germline, CDR1 GEAIGNYY and CDR2 EKD.

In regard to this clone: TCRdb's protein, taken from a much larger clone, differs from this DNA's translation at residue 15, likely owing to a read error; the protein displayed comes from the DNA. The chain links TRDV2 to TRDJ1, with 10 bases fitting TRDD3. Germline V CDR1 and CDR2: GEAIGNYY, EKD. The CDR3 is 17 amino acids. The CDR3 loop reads CACDNLGDILKTDKPIF. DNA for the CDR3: TGTGCCTGTGACAATCTGGGGGATATATTAAAGACCGATAAACCCATCTTT.

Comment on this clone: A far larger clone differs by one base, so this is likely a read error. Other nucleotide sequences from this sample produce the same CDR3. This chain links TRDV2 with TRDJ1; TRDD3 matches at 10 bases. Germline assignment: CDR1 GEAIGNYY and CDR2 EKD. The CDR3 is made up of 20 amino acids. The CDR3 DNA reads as TGTGCCTGTGACACCGCGGGACTGGGGGATCAACGAGGGGATTTTGGTAAACTTATCTTT. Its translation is CACDTAGLGDQRGDFGKLIF.

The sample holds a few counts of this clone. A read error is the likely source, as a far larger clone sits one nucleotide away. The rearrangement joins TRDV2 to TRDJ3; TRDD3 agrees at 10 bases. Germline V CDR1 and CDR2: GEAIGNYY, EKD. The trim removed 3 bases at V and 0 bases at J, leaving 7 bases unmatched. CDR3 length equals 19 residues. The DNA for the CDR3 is TGTGCCTGTGACGCGTTACTGGGGGATGCCTCCTGGGACACCCGACAGATGTTTTTC. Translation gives CACDALLGDASWDTRQMFF.

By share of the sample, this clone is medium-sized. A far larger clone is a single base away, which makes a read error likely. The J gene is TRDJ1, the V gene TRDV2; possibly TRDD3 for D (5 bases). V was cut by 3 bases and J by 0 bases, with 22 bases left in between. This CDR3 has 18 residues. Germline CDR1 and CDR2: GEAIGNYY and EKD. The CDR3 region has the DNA TGTGCCTGTGACGGATTGTCGGGGACACCACGGTACACCGATAAACTCATCTTT. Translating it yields CACDGLSGTPRYTDKLIF.

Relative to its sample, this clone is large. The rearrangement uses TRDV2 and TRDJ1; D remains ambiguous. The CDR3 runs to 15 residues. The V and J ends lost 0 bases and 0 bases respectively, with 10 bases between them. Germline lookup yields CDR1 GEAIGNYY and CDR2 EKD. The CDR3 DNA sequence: TGTGCCTGTGACACCGTGGGAGAGTACACCGATAAACTCATCTTT. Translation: CACDTVGEYTDKLIF.

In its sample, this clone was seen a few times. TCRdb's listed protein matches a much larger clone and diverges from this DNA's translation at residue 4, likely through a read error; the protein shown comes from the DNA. Written as DNA, the CDR3 is TGTGCCTGTGGCACCGTTGGATCTGGTTCCGATAAACTCATCTTT. Translated: CACGTVGSGSDKLIF. This chain uses TRDV2 with TRDJ1; D not certain. This CDR3 has 15 amino acids. Germline V CDR1 and CDR2: GEAIGNYY, EKD.

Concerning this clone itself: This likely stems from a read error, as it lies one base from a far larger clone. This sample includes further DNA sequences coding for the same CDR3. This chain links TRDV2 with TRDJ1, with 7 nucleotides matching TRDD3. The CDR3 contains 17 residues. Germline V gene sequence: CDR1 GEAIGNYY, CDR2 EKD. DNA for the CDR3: TGTGCCTGTGACACTGTGGGGATAACTTACGGCACCGACAAACTCATCTTT. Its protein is CACDTVGITYGTDKLIF.

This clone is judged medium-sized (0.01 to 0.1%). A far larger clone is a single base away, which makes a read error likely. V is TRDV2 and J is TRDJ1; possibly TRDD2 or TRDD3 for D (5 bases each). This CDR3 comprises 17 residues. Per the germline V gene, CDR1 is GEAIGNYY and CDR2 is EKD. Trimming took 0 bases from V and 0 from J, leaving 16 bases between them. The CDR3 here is CACDTVGPSPYTDKLIF. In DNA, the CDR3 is TGTGCCTGTGACACCGTGGGGCCTTCTCCTTACACCGATAAACTCATCTTT.